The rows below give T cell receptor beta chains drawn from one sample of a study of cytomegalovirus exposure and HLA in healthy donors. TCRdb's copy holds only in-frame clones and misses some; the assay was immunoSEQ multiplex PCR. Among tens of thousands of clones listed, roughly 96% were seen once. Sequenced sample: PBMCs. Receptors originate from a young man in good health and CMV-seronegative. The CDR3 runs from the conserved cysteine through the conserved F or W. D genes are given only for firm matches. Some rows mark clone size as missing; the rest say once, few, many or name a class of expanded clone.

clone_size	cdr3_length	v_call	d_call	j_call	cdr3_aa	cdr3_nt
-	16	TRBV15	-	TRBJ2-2	CATARAAAINAGELFF	TGTGCCACCGCGAGGGCGGCGGCTATTAACGCCGGGGAGCTGTTTTTT
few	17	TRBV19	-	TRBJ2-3	CASSIELAGTGTDTQYF	TGTGCCAGTAGTATAGAACTCGCGGGGACCGGCACAGATACGCAGTATTTT
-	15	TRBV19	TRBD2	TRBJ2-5	CASSPKSGTGRTQYF	TGTGCCAGTAGTCCAAAGAGCGGGACCGGCCGGACCCAGTACTTC
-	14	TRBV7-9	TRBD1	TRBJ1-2	CASSFPGGNYGYTF	TGTGCCAGCAGCTTCCCAGGGGGCAACTATGGCTACACCTTC
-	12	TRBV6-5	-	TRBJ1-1	CATETGNTEAFF	TGTGCCACCGAGACAGGGAACACTGAAGCTTTCTTT
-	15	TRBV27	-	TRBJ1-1	CASSLSRRVDTEAFF	TGTGCCAGCAGTTTATCGCGCAGGGTCGACACTGAAGCTTTCTTT
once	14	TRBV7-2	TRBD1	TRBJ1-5	CASSFKTGPQPQHF	TGTGCCAGCAGCTTCAAGACAGGGCCCCAGCCCCAGCATTTT
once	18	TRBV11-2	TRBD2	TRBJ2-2	CASSLAVGLAGVPGELFF	TGTGCCAGCAGCTTAGCCGTCGGACTAGCGGGAGTTCCCGGGGAGCTGTTTTTT
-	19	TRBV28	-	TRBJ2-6	CASSLSGVRGGSGANVLTF	TGTGCCAGCAGTCTCTCAGGTGTCAGGGGTGGCTCTGGGGCCAACGTCCTGACTTTC
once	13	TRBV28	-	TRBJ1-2	CASRLEGYYGYTF	TGTGCCAGCAGGCTGGAGGGATACTATGGCTACACCTTC
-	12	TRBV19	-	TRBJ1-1	CAITAGFAEAFF	TGTGCCATCACAGCGGGGTTTGCTGAAGCTTTCTTT
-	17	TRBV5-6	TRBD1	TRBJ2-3	CASSLATGTGRTDTQYF	TGTGCCAGCAGCTTGGCCACCGGGACAGGGCGCACAGATACGCAGTATTTT
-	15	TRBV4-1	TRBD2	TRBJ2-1	CASSLTGTSENEQFF	TGCGCCAGCAGCCTAACCGGGACTAGCGAAAATGAGCAGTTCTTC